This TCR beta chain was obtained from a study of blood T cell repertoires in COVID-19. About the research overall: There were acute and convalescent COVID-19 samples, and they came from the United States, Italy and Spain. T cells, B-cell-depleted T cells, or PBMCs provided the cDNA or gDNA that served as material.

Authors' data handling: Counts of nucleated cells, estimated from reference gene primer amplification, were obtained. Measured with immunoSEQ multiplex PCR; TCRdb has only the in-frame clones, and not every one. The DNA gave D and trimming, while V, J and clone size come from that table. Among 35,000 to 45,000 clones listed, roughly nine tenths were seen once. The clonotype was recovered from a human donor in a cohort sampled during active COVID-19. The sequencing input was peripheral blood.

CDR3 nucleotides: TGTGCCAGCAGCTTCAAGCGGGGGGGATTCAATGAGCAGTTCTTC. Translated: CASSFKRGGFNEQFF. This chain links TRBV11-2 with TRBJ2-1, with 10 bases aligning to TRBD2. The CDR3 runs to 15 residues. Germline values: CDR1 SGHAT, CDR2 FQNNGV. V trimming: 3 bases; J trimming: 6 bases; junction bases outside the gene matches: 5.